The T cell receptor (beta chain) under discussion was sequenced for a study of blood T cells in healthy people across ages. PBMCs were isolated at a quantity of at least 7 million per sample. This clonotype appeared many times. The antigen is undetermined. Deletions cut 4 bases from V and 2 bases from J, with 15 bases between. This CDR3 comprises 15 residues. The second PCR ran about 6 to 12 cycles with a sample-barcoded 5' primer and J-beta primers. In TCRdb, the 5' RACE reads were re-called with MiXCR into one record per CDR3 protein. The repertoire consists of 1 million or so distinct CDR3 sequences, with 45% occurring once and the leading ten covering 15% to 20%. Whole-study results and caveats: It was the long-lived donors that had more naive CD4+ cells and higher diversity than aged donors. TCR beta diversity, measured per million T cells, fell in a roughly linear way with age.

The source of this sequence is an older woman in good health. This chain connects TRBV12-3 or TRBV12-4 to TRBJ2-7; D gene ambiguous. Source material: blood. In DNA, the CDR3 is TGTGCCAGCAGTTCCCGGGTCTCCCGCCCCTACGAGCAGTACTTC. Its translation: CASSSRVSRPYEQYF.